These 17 T cell receptor beta chains were sequenced from one sample in a study of blood T cell repertoires in COVID-19. Assay: immunoSEQ multiplex PCR; the TCRdb copy retains only in-frame clones and omits some. The sample has 60,000 to 85,000 clones, approximately 80% seen once; the top ten hold 12%. Sequencing was done on a sample of peripheral blood. These receptors were obtained from a human donor in a cohort sampled during active COVID-19.

This chain uses TRBV28 with TRBJ1-5; the D is unclear. Per germline, CDR1 MDHEN and CDR2 SYDVKM. The CDR3 has 12 residues. V was clipped by 5 bases and J by 4 bases, with 6 bases between them. The CDR3 region has the DNA TGTGCCAGCAGTCTGCGAAATCAGCCCCAGCATTTT. Protein: CASSLRNQPQHF.

The CDR3 region has the DNA TGCGCCAGCAGCCAAGATAGGCTAGACGGGGAGCTGTTTTTT. It encodes CASSQDRLDGELFF. The V call is TRBV4-1, the J call TRBJ2-2; D not certain. The V gene lost 0 bases and the J gene lost 7 bases, with 9 bases spanning the gap. Germline V gives CDR1 MGHRA, CDR2 YSYEKL. The CDR3 has 14 amino acids.

The chain recombines TRBV6-6 with TRBJ1-3; D gene uncertain. V dropped 7 bases and J dropped 2 bases, with 9 bases sitting between them. The CDR3 is 13 amino acids. Germline CDR1 MNHNY, CDR2 SVGAGI (reference sequence). The CDR3, as DNA: TGTGCCAGCATCACGAGGGCTGGAAACACCATATATTTT. Amino acid sequence: CASITRAGNTIYF.

The chain combines TRBV18 with TRBJ2-5; TRBD1 matches at 9 bases. Germline V gives CDR1 KGHSH, CDR2 LQKENI. Unmatched junction bases numbered 4, after V lost 3 bases and J lost 2 bases. The CDR3 runs 15 residues. CDR3 region: CASSPHRGHQETQYF. The CDR3, as DNA: TGTGCCAGCTCACCCCACAGGGGGCATCAAGAGACCCAGTACTTC.

The chain carries TRBV28 and TRBJ1-2, with TRBD1 as a possible D gene (6 bases). The CDR3 has 12 residues. From germline, CDR1 is MDHEN and CDR2 SYDVKM. The germline V and J ends were trimmed by 3 bases and 8 bases, with 10 bases remaining between them. In DNA, the CDR3 is TGTGCCAGCAGTTTCCGCGGGGGCGGCTACACCTTC. This encodes CASSFRGGGYTF.

The chain is built from TRBV24-1 and TRBJ1-2, with TRBD1 identical over 7 bases. The junction had 6 bases not matched to a gene; V was cut back by 7 bases and J by 5 bases. The CDR3 has 13 amino acids. Germline lookup yields CDR1 KGHDR and CDR2 SFDVKD. The CDR3 DNA reads TGTGCCACCAGGAAGGGGGCTGGGTATGGCTACACCTTC. This translates into CATRKGAGYGYTF.

The chain recombines TRBV7-9 with TRBJ2-7, with 7 bases matching TRBD1. This CDR3 has 14 amino acids. Per the germline V gene, CDR1 is SEHNR and CDR2 is FQNEAQ (reference sequence). The V gene end was trimmed by 2 bases and the J gene end by 4 bases; junction bases not matched to a gene: 5. The CDR3 bases are TGTGCCAGCAGCTTAAACGACAGGGCTTACGAGCAGTACGTC. This encodes CASSLNDRAYEQYV.

The rearrangement joins TRBV12-3 or TRBV12-4 to TRBJ2-7, with TRBD2 matching 10 bases. There are 13 residues in the CDR3. J was trimmed by 7 bases and V by 5 bases; bases with no gene match: 5. In DNA, the CDR3 is TGTGCCAGCAGTCACGGAGCGGGGGGGGAGCAGTACTTC. Its translation: CASSHGAGGEQYF.

This chain uses TRBV6-6 with TRBJ1-4; the D gene is possibly TRBD1 (5 bases). Trimming removed 3 bases from V and 5 bases from J, with 13 bases in between. CDR1 MNHNY and CDR2 SVGAGI come from the germline V gene (reference sequence). CDR3 length equals 15 residues. CDR3 residues: CASSYRRQRNEKLFF. Written as DNA, the CDR3 is TGTGCCAGCAGTTATAGGAGACAGAGGAATGAAAAACTGTTTTTT.

This clone was observed once. V usage is TRBV6-5 and J usage is TRBJ2-3; 9 bases align to TRBD2. V was clipped by 6 bases and J by 4 bases; unmatched bases: 8. The CDR3 sequence is 15 residues long. CDR1 and CDR2 from the germline V gene are MNHEY and SVGAGI. The CDR3 region has the DNA TGTGCCAGCAGCCTACTTCGCGGGGGGGCAGATACGCAGTATTTT. Translation gives CASSLLRGGADTQYF.

This chain links TRBV9 with TRBJ2-2; D is undetermined. Between the trimmed V and J ends, which lost 4 bases and 4 bases, there was a span of 14 bases. Germline lookup yields CDR1 SGDLS and CDR2 YYNGEE. The CDR3 sequence is 15 residues long. The CDR3 DNA reads TGTGCCAGCAGCCGCTTGGGTGCTAGCACCGGGGAGCTGTTTTTT. Amino acid sequence: CASSRLGASTGELFF.

The genes are TRBV6-6 and TRBJ2-7; D possibly corresponds to TRBD1 (6 bases). Deletions cut 0 bases from V and 7 bases from J, with 13 bases between. The CDR3 consists of 14 residues. Looked up from germline, CDR1 is MNHNY and CDR2 is SVGAGI (reference sequence). This CDR3 is CASSYSLRGWEQYV. Written as DNA, the CDR3 is TGTGCCAGCAGTTACTCCTTAAGGGGGTGGGAGCAGTACGTC.

This clone occurred a few times. The chain has TRBV7-8 and TRBJ2-7; TRBD1 aligns across 9 bases. The germline gives CDR1 SGHVS, CDR2 FQNEAQ. This CDR3 has 14 residues. The J segment lost 1 base and the V segment lost 5 bases, leaving 3 bases of the junction unmatched. CDR3 DNA: TGTGCCAGCAGCACAGGACAGGGGTCCTACGAGCAGTACTTC. This translates into CASSTGQGSYEQYF.

The gene calls are TRBV11-1 and TRBJ1-5; D gene unclear. CDR3 size: 15 residues. Trimming pared 8 bases from V and 2 bases from J, leaving 16 bases between. Germline CDR1 is SGHAT and CDR2 is FQDESV (reference sequence). CDR3 bases: TGTGCCAGCTCCCCCGGGGAAGGTGGCAATCAGCCCCAGCATTTT. Residues: CASSPGEGGNQPQHF. Looking up the rest from reference TRBV11-1 and TRBJ1-5 gives the full variable domain: EAEVAQSPRYKITEKSQAVAFWCDPISGHATLYWYRQILGQGPELLVQFQDESVVDDSQLPKDRFSAERLKGVDSTLKIQPAELGDSAMYLCASSPGEGGNQPQHFGDGTRLSIL.

This clone occurred many times. The gene calls are TRBV9 and TRBJ2-7; D gene ambiguous. Germline V CDR1 and CDR2: SGDLS, YYNGEE. V was trimmed by 1 base and J by 4 bases, leaving 15 bases between them. This CDR3 spans 15 amino acids. Written as DNA, the CDR3 is TGTGCCAGCAGCGTATCATTCTCCCCAGGTTACGAGCAGTACTTC. Its translation is CASSVSFSPGYEQYF.

The genes are TRBV18 and TRBJ1-5; D gene ambiguous. V was shortened by 3 bases and J by 0 bases, with 9 bases between the two germline ends. CDR3 length: 15 amino acids. Germline-derived CDR1 and CDR2 are KGHSH and LQKENI. Written as DNA, the CDR3 is TGTGCCAGCTCACCGTTTCAGGATAGCAATCAGCCCCAGCATTTT. It translates to CASSPFQDSNQPQHF.

This clone was picked up a small number of times. This chain joins TRBV11-2 and TRBJ2-1; D unresolved. CDR1 is SGHAT, CDR2 FQNNGV, per germline. The V end lost 5 bases, the J end lost 8 bases, and 7 bases lay between the germline ends. CDR3 length: 11 residues. DNA of the CDR3: TGTGCCAGCAGCCCTTCCGATGAGCAGTTCTTC. Protein product: CASSPSDEQFF.